The subject of this entry is one T cell receptor (beta chain). The sample is drawn from a study of blood T cell repertoires in COVID-19. Losses at the gene ends were 4 bases for V and 5 bases for J; bases not matched to a gene: 5. Germline V lookup: CDR1 SNHLY, CDR2 FYNNEI. The CDR3 has 14 residues. Here immunoSEQ multiplex PCR was the method, and the copy in TCRdb shows in-frame clones only, minus some. The table lists approximately 460,000 clones, 80% to 90% of them singletons. The source of this sequence is a man between 18 and 35 years old with COVID-19, enrolled during active disease. V usage is TRBV2 and J usage is TRBJ2-3; 8 nucleotides line up with TRBD1. Sequencing was performed on peripheral blood. As DNA, the CDR3 is TGTGCCAGCAGTGTGGACAGGGCGGTAGATACGCAGTATTTT. The encoded protein is CASSVDRAVDTQYF.